These 10 T cell receptor beta chains share one sample of origin, sequenced in a study of monozygotic twins with inflammatory bowel disease. TCRdb reprocessed the 5' RACE reads, keeping one entry per CDR3 protein, no DNA. Here the sample table reports 330,000 or so distinct CDR3 sequences. Sequencing was carried out using blood. These receptors were taken from a human donor with ulcerative colitis or Crohn's disease, or a healthy co-twin of an affected twin (not recorded which).

This chain joins TRBV5-1 and TRBJ2-2; TCRdb returns TRBD2, unconfirmable since there is no DNA. CDR1 is SGHRS and CDR2 is YFSETQ in the germline V gene. The CDR3 is made up of 15 amino acids. The CDR3 is CASSSGLAGTGDLFF.

The J gene is TRBJ2-7, the V gene TRBV30. Germline loops: CDR1 GTSNPN, CDR2 SVGIG (reference sequence). This CDR3 is built from 13 residues. The CDR3 spells CAWSISIYYEQYF.

The genes are TRBV27 and TRBJ2-1; TCRdb's D call of TRBD1 is untestable without DNA. This CDR3 has 15 residues. Germline assignment: CDR1 MNHEY and CDR2 SMNVEV (reference sequence). This CDR3 reads CASSPPGRAFNEQFF.

This rearrangement joins TRBV4-2 to TRBJ2-7; the TCRdb D gene call, TRBD2, has no DNA to confirm it. There are 15 residues in the CDR3. Germline CDR1 reads LGHNA; CDR2 reads YNFKEQ. This CDR3 is CASSPSSTSQYEQYF.

The CDR3 loop reads CASSYLTGYTGELFF. The chain joins TRBV6-2 or TRBV6-3 to TRBJ2-2; with no DNA, the TCRdb D assignment of TRBD1 cannot be verified. From germline, CDR1 is MNHEY and CDR2 SVGEGT. CDR3 length: 15 residues.

The chain has TRBV5-1 and TRBJ2-6. Germline V gene sequence: CDR1 SGHRS, CDR2 YFSETQ. The CDR3 runs to 16 residues. The CDR3 sequence is CASSLQVLSGANVLTF.

The rearrangement joins TRBV5-1 to TRBJ2-3; TCRdb's D gene call, TRBD1, goes unchecked for lack of DNA. CDR3 length: 16 amino acids. The V gene's germline CDR1 is SGHRS and CDR2 YFSETQ. CDR3 sequence: CASSSGLGGVTDTQYF.

The chain carries TRBV7-3 and TRBJ2-3; without DNA, the TCRdb call of TRBD1 cannot be checked. CDR1 SGHTA and CDR2 FQGTGA come from the germline V gene. The CDR3 sequence is 16 residues long. CDR3 amino acids: CASSLTGGLGTDTQYF.

This chain links TRBV19 with TRBJ1-2; the D gene TCRdb calls, TRBD1, cannot be checked with no DNA. The CDR3 has 15 residues. Germline V lookup: CDR1 LNHDA, CDR2 SQIVND (reference sequence). The CDR3 loop reads CASSIGGTSRGGYTF.

The chain combines TRBV20-1 with TRBJ1-1. Looked up from germline, CDR1 is DFQATT and CDR2 is SNEGSKA (reference sequence). This CDR3 has 13 residues. This CDR3 reads CSARNILNTEAFF.